A single sample is the source of the 32 T cell receptor beta chains below, sequenced in a study of blood T cell repertoires in COVID-19. This table comes from immunoSEQ multiplex PCR, and its TCRdb copy is limited to in-frame clones, with some not included. The table shows under 130,000 clones, with 84% occurring only once. The specimen was peripheral blood. Receptor source: a human donor in a cohort sampled during active or convalescent COVID-19.

This clone was seen more than once but under ten times. The chain links TRBV30 to TRBJ1-5; D not certain. This CDR3 is built from 12 residues. Trimming took 0 bases from V and 5 from J, leaving 5 bases between them. From germline, CDR1 is GTSNPN and CDR2 SVGIG (reference sequence). CDR3 region: CAWSVQDQPQHF. CDR3 nucleotides: TGTGCCTGGAGTGTACAAGATCAGCCCCAGCATTTT. The full variable domain, rest sourced from reference TRBV30 and TRBJ1-5, is SQTIHQWPATLVQPVGSPLSLECTVEGTSNPNLYWYRQAAGRGLQLLFYSVGIGQISSEVPQNLSASRPQDRQFILSSKKLLLSDSGFYLCAWSVQDQPQHFGDGTRLSIL.

This chain links TRBV6-5 with TRBJ1-5; D is uncertain. The CDR3 contains 14 residues. Per the germline V gene, CDR1 is MNHEY and CDR2 is SVGAGI. V dropped 6 bases and J dropped 4 bases, with 13 bases sitting between them. CDR3 region: CASSGVSGNQPQHF. Here the CDR3 DNA reads TGTGCCAGCAGCGGAGTTTCGGGGAATCAGCCCCAGCATTTT.

This clone was detected only once. Sequence at one end of the junction differs from germline and may be a read error. CDR3: CASSLRPRPQETQYF. CDR3 in DNA: TGTGCTAGCAGCTTAAGGCCTAGGCCCCAAGAGACCCAGTACTTC. V usage is TRBV7-7 and J usage is TRBJ2-5, with no clear D. Germline CDR1 is SSHAT and CDR2 is FNYEAQ (reference sequence). The CDR3 spans 15 residues.

The chain combines TRBV5-1 with TRBJ2-2; 10 bases map to TRBD1. This CDR3 has 14 amino acids. After removal of 6 bases from V and 6 bases from J, the junction contained 5 bases not matched to a gene. Germline V gene data show CDR1 as SGHRS and CDR2 as YFSETQ. The CDR3 loop is CASTVTGGPGELFF. The CDR3 DNA is TGCGCCAGCACGGTGACAGGGGGCCCCGGGGAGCTGTTTTTT.

This clone was picked up a small number of times. The chain recombines TRBV7-9 with TRBJ1-6, with D uncertain. This CDR3 spans 14 amino acids. The germline gives CDR1 SEHNR, CDR2 FQNEAQ (reference sequence). Trimming removed 5 bases at V and 0 bases at J, with 5 bases between. The CDR3 loop is CASSASSYNSPLHF. The CDR3 DNA sequence: TGTGCCAGCAGCGCCAGCTCCTATAATTCACCCCTCCACTTT.

V is TRBV5-1 and J is TRBJ2-3; D is uncertain. CDR3 length equals 15 residues. Trimming took off 4 bases at V and 5 bases at J, with 17 bases between the two ends. Per the germline V gene, CDR1 is SGHRS and CDR2 is YFSETQ. The DNA of the CDR3 is TGCGCCAGCAGCCAACTGCAACTGCGTGGAGATACGCAGTATTTT. This sequence encodes CASSQLQLRGDTQYF.

This clone was counted a single time. The V gene is TRBV15, the J gene TRBJ2-1; 7 positions agree with TRBD2. The length of the CDR3 is 16 residues. J was trimmed by 9 bases and V by 3 bases; bases with no gene match: 14. Germline CDR1 is LNHNV and CDR2 is YYDKDF (reference sequence). CDR3 sequence (DNA): TGTGCCACCAGCAGGGAGCGAGGAGCGGGGTACGTTGAGCAGTTCTTC. It codes for CATSRERGAGYVEQFF.

This clone came up once. The rearrangement joins TRBV2 to TRBJ1-5; D not resolved. The length of the CDR3 is 15 residues. Per the germline V gene, CDR1 is SNHLY and CDR2 is FYNNEI. V lost 2 bases, J lost 5 bases, and 13 bases lay in between. CDR3 sequence reads: CASSEWSVADQPQHF. The CDR3, as DNA: TGTGCCAGCAGTGAATGGTCCGTTGCGGATCAGCCCCAGCATTTT.

V is TRBV21-1 and J is TRBJ1-5; the table's D call of TRBD1 was not tested on the DNA. TRBV21-1 is deemed a pseudogene. The CDR3 loop spans 17 amino acids. The CDR3 region has the DNA TGTGCCAGCAGCAAAGCCCCCCGGGACAGTAGCAATCAGCCCCAGCATTTT. This sequence encodes CASSKAPRDSSNQPQHF.

The rearrangement joins TRBV5-1 to TRBJ2-2; D is possibly TRBD1 (6 bases). CDR3 length: 14 amino acids. Looked up from germline, CDR1 is SGHRS and CDR2 is YFSETQ. V was cut by 3 bases and J by 6 bases, with 12 bases left in between. The CDR3 is CASSYPQGAGELFF. CDR3 DNA sequence: TGCGCCAGCAGCTATCCACAGGGCGCCGGGGAGCTGTTTTTT.

V is TRBV4-3 and J is TRBJ1-2, with 12 bases aligning to TRBD1. The CDR3 length is 17 residues. Germline loops: CDR1 LGHNA, CDR2 YSLEER. With 0 bases clipped from V and 6 bases from J, the junction kept 8 bases outside the gene matches. For the CDR3, the DNA is TGCGCCAGCAGCCAAGATGTGGGATGGGACAGGGGGCATGGCTACACCTTC. As protein: CASSQDVGWDRGHGYTF.

The rearrangement uses TRBV5-1 and TRBJ1-4, with 8 nucleotides matching TRBD1. The CDR3 is made up of 16 amino acids. Trimming took 5 bases from V and 1 from J; bases not matched to a gene: 7. Germline CDR1 is SGHRS and CDR2 is YFSETQ. The CDR3 loop is CASSSGGGGTNEKLFF. DNA for the CDR3: TGCGCCAGCAGTTCAGGGGGCGGTGGAACTAATGAAAAACTGTTTTTT.

This clone has just a few counts. Here the CDR3 reads CASSSPSGRRAQYF. CDR3 DNA sequence: TGTGCCAGCAGCTCGCCCAGTGGCAGGAGGGCCCAGTACTTC. This chain connects TRBV7-2 to TRBJ2-5; D is perhaps TRBD2 (6 bases). There are 14 residues in the CDR3. With 4 bases removed from V and 9 bases from J, the gap between germline ends came to 18 bases. Germline CDR1 reads SGHTA; CDR2 reads FQGNSA.

This chain uses TRBV20-1 with TRBJ2-3, with TRBD2 identical over 10 bases. CDR1 is DFQATT and CDR2 is SNEGSKA in the germline V gene (reference sequence). CDR3 length equals 16 residues. V lost 3 bases to trimming and J lost 2 bases; unmatched junction nucleotides: 8. The CDR3: CSASSGGSGATDTQYF. In DNA form, the CDR3 reads TGCAGTGCTAGTAGCGGGGGGTCGGGCGCCACAGATACGCAGTATTTT.

This chain joins TRBV7-8 and TRBJ1-5, with D possibly being TRBD1 (6 bases). The germline CDR1 and CDR2 sequences are SGHVS and FQNEAQ. The CDR3 runs to 15 residues. The germline V and J ends were trimmed by 0 bases and 4 bases, with 10 bases remaining between them. CDR3 nucleotides: TGTGCCAGCAGCTTAGCCGGTAGGGGGAATCAGCCCCAGCATTTT. Translating it yields CASSLAGRGNQPQHF.

The rearrangement joins TRBV6-4 to TRBJ2-1, with 8 nucleotides matching TRBD2. Germline CDR1 and CDR2: MRHNA and SNTAGT. V shed 4 bases and J 8 bases; nucleotides not matched to a gene: 13. CDR3 length: 16 amino acids. This CDR3 is CASSALAGPGLYEQFF. CDR3 bases: TGTGCCAGCAGTGCTTTAGCGGGGCCTGGGCTTTATGAGCAGTTCTTC.

The chain couples TRBV6-2 or TRBV6-3 to TRBJ2-7; 7 positions agree with TRBD2. The CDR3 runs to 15 residues. Germline loops: CDR1 MNHEY, CDR2 SVGEGT. V lost 2 bases, J lost 6 bases, and 10 bases stayed unmatched. CDR3 protein: CASSYPAGRHSEQYF. For the CDR3, the DNA is TGTGCCAGCAGTTACCCAGCGGGGCGTCACTCCGAGCAGTACTTC.

This clone was counted once. The chain uses TRBV7-9 and TRBJ1-2; D not certain. The CDR3 consists of 15 residues. Trimming took 0 bases from V and 0 from J, leaving 8 bases between them. The germline gives CDR1 SEHNR, CDR2 FQNEAQ (reference sequence). For the CDR3, the DNA is TGTGCCAGCAGCTTAGCTGGCGGAACTAACTATGGCTACACCTTC. Encoded protein: CASSLAGGTNYGYTF.

The chain uses TRBV10-3 and TRBJ1-2; D is undetermined. CDR3 length: 13 amino acids. The germline V and J ends were trimmed by 3 bases and 6 bases, with 11 bases remaining between them. CDR1 and CDR2 (germline): ENHRY, SYGVKD. The CDR3 DNA sequence: TGTGCCATCAGTGATTTTACAGCCGATGGCTACACCTTC. It is translated as CAISDFTADGYTF.

The chain carries TRBV19 and TRBJ1-5; a weak D match, TRBD1 (6 bases). Germline V gene data show CDR1 as LNHDA and CDR2 as SQIVND (reference sequence). This CDR3 comprises 14 residues. V shed 7 bases and J shed 7 bases, with 17 bases lying between them. This chain's CDR3 is CASTMRQGFQPQHF. The DNA of the CDR3 is TGTGCCAGTACGATGAGGCAGGGGTTCCAGCCCCAGCATTTT.

The J gene is TRBJ2-3, the V gene TRBV7-2; 8 nucleotides line up with TRBD2. CDR3 length: 17 amino acids. Germline CDR1 SGHTA, CDR2 FQGNSA. J gave up 4 bases and V 1 base, and 10 bases lay outside the gene matches. CDR3 DNA: TGTGCCAGCAGCTTAGGTTTGCTACGGGGGGGAGCAGATACGCAGTATTTT. Residues: CASSLGLLRGGADTQYF.

The chain employs TRBV7-3 and TRBJ2-5; 11 nucleotides align to TRBD1. Germline CDR1 is SGHTA and CDR2 is FQGTGA. The CDR3 runs 16 residues. With V trimmed by 5 bases and J by 3 bases, 8 bases remained unmatched. This CDR3 is CASSLWGTGGKETQYF. Here the CDR3 DNA reads TGTGCCAGCAGCCTCTGGGGGACAGGGGGAAAAGAGACCCAGTACTTC.

CDR3 bases: TGTGCCAGTAGTAGGGGACAGGGATATAATTCACCCCTCCACTTT. Protein product: CASSRGQGYNSPLHF. V usage is TRBV19 and J usage is TRBJ1-6; 9 bases are shared with TRBD1. CDR3 length equals 15 residues. CDR1 is LNHDA, CDR2 SQIVND, per germline (reference sequence). Losses at the gene ends were 4 bases for V and 4 bases for J; bases not matched to a gene: 2.

Only one count was recorded for this clone. The V call is TRBV19, the J call TRBJ1-3; TRBD1 aligns across 9 bases. Losses at the gene ends were 5 bases for V and 7 bases for J; bases not matched to a gene: 3. The CDR3 extends over 13 amino acids. Germline V CDR1 and CDR2: LNHDA, SQIVND (reference sequence). DNA for the CDR3: TGTGCCAGTAGTCCCGGACAGGGGAACACCATATATTTT. It translates to CASSPGQGNTIYF.

The genes are TRBV5-1 and TRBJ1-3; 10 bases fit TRBD1. V gave up 4 bases and J gave up 3 bases; unmatched junction bases: 7. This CDR3 spans 16 amino acids. CDR1 SGHRS and CDR2 YFSETQ come from the germline V gene. CDR3 nucleotide sequence: TGCGCCAGCAGCCGGACAGGGGGATCCGATGGAAACACCATATATTTT. Protein: CASSRTGGSDGNTIYF.

The rearrangement joins TRBV19 to TRBJ1-5; perhaps TRBD1 as D (5 bases). Trimming removed 8 bases at V and 5 bases at J, with 16 bases between. The CDR3 loop spans 14 amino acids. CDR1 is LNHDA, CDR2 SQIVND, per germline (reference sequence). The CDR3 reads CASERDPNYQPQHF. The DNA of the CDR3 is TGTGCCAGTGAGCGGGACCCTAATTATCAGCCCCAGCATTTT.

This chain uses TRBV7-3 with TRBJ1-1, with D uncertain. Trimming pared 2 bases from V and 4 bases from J, leaving 8 bases between. Per the germline V gene, CDR1 is SGHTA and CDR2 is FQGTGA. The CDR3 sequence is 13 residues long. The CDR3 DNA is TGTGCCAGCAGCTTAGCGGAAGGCACTGAAGCTTTCTTT. Encoded protein: CASSLAEGTEAFF.

The chain is built from TRBV7-3 and TRBJ2-1; TRBD2 aligns across 8 bases. The V segment lost 8 bases and the J segment 0 bases; nucleotides outside the gene matches: 6. Germline V lookup: CDR1 SGHTA, CDR2 FQGTGA. There are 15 residues in the CDR3. CDR3 in amino acids: CASASSGPSYNEQFF. DNA of the CDR3: TGTGCCAGCGCCTCTAGCGGGCCCTCCTACAATGAGCAGTTCTTC.

The V gene is TRBV19, the J gene TRBJ2-5; TRBD2 agrees at 7 bases. Germline V gene lookup returns CDR1 LNHDA and CDR2 SQIVND (reference sequence). The CDR3 has 15 amino acids. The trim removed 4 bases at V and 7 bases at J, leaving 12 bases unmatched. The CDR3 protein is CASSNSGDTKGTQYF. Written as DNA, the CDR3 is TGTGCCAGTAGTAACAGCGGGGATACGAAAGGGACCCAGTACTTC.

The chain links TRBV2 to TRBJ2-3, with 8 bases identical to TRBD1. Losses at the gene ends were 6 bases for V and 2 bases for J; bases not matched to a gene: 7. The length of the CDR3 is 15 residues. The germline gives CDR1 SNHLY, CDR2 FYNNEI. The CDR3 region is CASREGQVDTDTQYF. The CDR3 coding sequence is TGTGCCAGCAGGGAGGGACAGGTCGACACAGATACGCAGTATTTT.

This chain connects TRBV2 to TRBJ2-2, with 7 bases identical to TRBD1. With V trimmed by 7 bases and J by 6 bases, 8 bases remained unmatched. CDR3 length: 14 amino acids. Looked up from germline, CDR1 is SNHLY and CDR2 is FYNNEI. CDR3 DNA sequence: TGTGCCAGCAACATGGGACAGCCGGCCGGGGAGCTGTTTTTT. This gives the protein CASNMGQPAGELFF.

The J gene is TRBJ1-4, the V gene TRBV7-2, with TRBD1 as a possible D gene (5 bases). Trimming stripped 2 bases from V and 3 bases from J, with 7 bases between. The germline V gene has CDR1 SGHTA and CDR2 FQGNSA. This CDR3 is 14 amino acids long. Here the CDR3 DNA reads TGTGCCAGCAGCTTACGGGGGTCTAATGAAAAACTGTTTTTT. It translates to CASSLRGSNEKLFF.